This TCR beta chain is drawn from a study of beta chain features in type 1 diabetes. The authors reverse transcribed all of the isolated RNA, so sequencing captured expressed TCRB transcripts. The table came from immunoSEQ multiplex PCR; TCRdb's copy has only in-frame clones and leaves some out. Of nearly 250,000 clones in the sample, 68% were seen once. CDR3 size: 13 residues. V was shortened by 7 bases and J by 5 bases, with 14 bases between the two germline ends. Germline CDR1 is MDHEN and CDR2 is SYDVKM. CD4+ naive, central memory, regulatory and stem cell-like memory cells were sorted via CD45RO/CCR7/CD25/CD127/CD95/CD27. Each population that was sorted was more than 95% pure.

The TCR comes from a man aged 25 to 45 in good health. The chain links TRBV28 to TRBJ2-5; no definite D call. The sample taken for sequencing was naive CD4+ T cells from blood. Here the CDR3 DNA reads TGTGCCAGCACTCGGACGATGCCCGAGACCCAGTACTTC. Encoded protein: CASTRTMPETQYF.